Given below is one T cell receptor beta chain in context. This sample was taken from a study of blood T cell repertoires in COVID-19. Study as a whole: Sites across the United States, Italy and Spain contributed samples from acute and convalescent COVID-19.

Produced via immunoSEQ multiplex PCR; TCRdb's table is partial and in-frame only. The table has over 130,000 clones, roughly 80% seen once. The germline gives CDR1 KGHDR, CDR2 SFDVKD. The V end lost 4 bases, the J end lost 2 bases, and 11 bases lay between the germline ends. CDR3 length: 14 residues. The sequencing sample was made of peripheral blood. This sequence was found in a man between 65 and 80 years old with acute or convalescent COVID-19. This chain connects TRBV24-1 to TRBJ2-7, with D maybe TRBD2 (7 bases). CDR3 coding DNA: TGTGCCACCAGTGACCCGGGGGGCCCCTACGAGCAGTACTTC. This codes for CATSDPGGPYEQYF.